Below, 5 T cell receptor beta chains from the same sample are listed, as sequenced in a study of CD8 T cells in ankylosing spondylitis (dated by TCRdb to 2015 to 2018). Receptor amplification or capture employed 5' RACE. Sequenced using an Illumina HiSeq 2500. The public sequencing data were trimmed at Q25 with fastp and processed into clonotypes with MiXCR by TCRdb, which kept only in-frame beta chains. Identical CDR3 protein sequences are pooled into one entry, listed with their most common genes and DNA. A total of 250,000 to 300,000 distinct CDR3 sequences appear in this sample, 20% of them only once. Clones ranked in the top ten supply 7.5% to 9% of the sample. Sequencing used blood, either unsorted or a sorted T cell fraction (not recorded which). The receptors come from a male donor with ankylosing spondylitis or in good health (not recorded which).

The chain uses TRBV28 and TRBJ2-1, with 8 bases that match TRBD1. Germline trimming cut 4 bases from V and 5 bases from J; bases unmatched to any gene: 7. Germline V gives CDR1 MDHEN, CDR2 SYDVKM. This CDR3 has 15 amino acids. The CDR3 DNA reads TGTGCCAGCAGTTATCCCGGGACAGGAAACAATGAGCAGTTCTTC. Translated: CASSYPGTGNNEQFF.

Ten or more counts support this clonotype. The chain has TRBV28 and TRBJ2-5, with TRBD1 matching over 9 bases. This CDR3 has 14 residues. V lost 4 bases to trimming and J lost 4 bases; unmatched junction nucleotides: 4. Germline V gives CDR1 MDHEN, CDR2 SYDVKM. For the CDR3, the DNA is TGTGCCAGCAGTTCGGACAGGGGAGGAGAGACCCAGTACTTC. This translates into CASSSDRGGETQYF. The whole variable domain, remainder taken from reference TRBV28 and TRBJ2-5, is DVKVTQSSRYLVKRTGEKVFLECVQDMDHENMFWYRQDPGLGLRLIYFSYDVKMKEKGDIPEGYSVSREKKERFSLILESASTNQTSMYLCASSSDRGGETQYFGPGTRLLVL.

V and J are TRBV12-3 or TRBV12-4 and TRBJ1-2, with D possibly TRBD1 on 5 matching bases. V dropped 0 bases and J dropped 4 bases, with 12 bases sitting between them. There are 15 residues in the CDR3. The CDR3 is CASSLAQGSLYGYTF. The CDR3, as DNA: TGTGCCAGCAGTTTAGCCCAGGGATCGCTCTATGGCTACACCTTC.

The V gene is TRBV10-3, the J gene TRBJ2-3; 7 positions agree with TRBD1. Germline V lookup: CDR1 ENHRY, CDR2 SYGVKD. The CDR3 is 15 residues long. V lost 2 bases and J lost 0; bases outside the gene matches: 2. CDR3 in amino acids: CAISEDRVSTDTQYF. CDR3 nucleotide sequence: TGTGCCATCAGTGAGGACAGGGTGAGCACAGATACGCAGTATTTT.

This clonotype was picked up a small number of times. V and J are TRBV20-1 and TRBJ2-7; TRBD1 matches at 8 bases. The CDR3 totals 15 residues. Germline lookup yields CDR1 DFQATT and CDR2 SNEGSKA (reference sequence). The trim removed 0 bases at V and 4 bases at J, leaving 8 bases unmatched. The DNA for the CDR3 is TGCAGTGCTAGAGATCGGTCAGGGGGCATGTACGAGCAGTACGTC. This codes for CSARDRSGGMYEQYV.